The clone carrying this T cell receptor (beta chain) has just a few counts. This specimen comes from a study of T-cell memory formation after mild COVID-19. Germline CDR1 is SGHRS and CDR2 is YFSETQ. The length of the CDR3 is 15 residues. J gave up 7 bases and V 3 bases, and 6 bases lay outside the gene matches. TCRdb analysed the 5' RACE reads with MiXCR anew, one entry per CDR3 protein. The sample lists some 350,000 distinct CDR3 sequences; 10% to 15% were seen once. The chain links TRBV5-1 to TRBJ2-3; 12 bases align to TRBD2. Material: PBMCs or a T cell subset sorted from them (not recorded which). The TCR was taken from a man aged 18 to 30 who had mild COVID-19 (a few samples of this study predate the infection). Cell type and time point are not known. The CDR3 DNA reads TGCGCCAGCAGCTCCGGACTAGCGGGGCCATATACGCAGTATTTT. Its protein product is CASSSGLAGPYTQYF.